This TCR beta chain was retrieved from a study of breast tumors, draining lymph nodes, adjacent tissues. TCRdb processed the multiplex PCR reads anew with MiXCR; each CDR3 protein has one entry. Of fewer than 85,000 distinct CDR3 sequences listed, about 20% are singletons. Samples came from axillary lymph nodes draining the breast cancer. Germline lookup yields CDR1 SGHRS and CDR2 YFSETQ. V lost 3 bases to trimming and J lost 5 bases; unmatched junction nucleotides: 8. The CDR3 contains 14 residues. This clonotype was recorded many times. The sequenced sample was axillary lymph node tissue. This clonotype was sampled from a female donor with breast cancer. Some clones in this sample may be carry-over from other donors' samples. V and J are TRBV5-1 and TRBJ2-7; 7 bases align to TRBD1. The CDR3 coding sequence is TGCGCCAGCAGCTCGGGACAGCCTTGGGACGAGCAGTACTTC. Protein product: CASSSGQPWDEQYF.